The rows below give T cell receptor beta chains drawn from one sample of a study of blood T cell repertoires in COVID-19. Sequencing was performed with immunoSEQ multiplex PCR; in TCRdb, only in-frame clones are kept and a portion is missing. This table has hundreds of thousands of clones, approximately 89% appearing once. The source material was peripheral blood. These receptors were collected from a woman aged 55-69 years with acute or convalescent COVID-19. Both conserved end residues are trimmed from each CDR3. Fields, in order: clone size, CDR3 length, V gene, CDR3 protein. Rows give clone size only sometimes, using once, few, many, or a class for an expanded clone.

- 12 TRBV19 ASSIGTGNYEQY
- 15 TRBV28 ASRLLVDRGKGETQY
- 11 TRBV19 ASSTQGFNEQF
- 13 TRBV19 ASSIVDRGSGPQH
- 13 TRBV28 ASNPAPGSNTEAF
- 11 TRBV6-4 ASSAGQLYGYT
- 12 TRBV18 ASSPPTDNYGYT
- 14 TRBV9 ASSVAPTGGRETQY
- 12 TRBV7-8 ASSLVGQATEAF
once 11 TRBV29-1 SVGGTGADGYT
- 12 TRBV18 ASSSQISNQPQH
- 15 TRBV18 ASSPVDTGISNEKLF
- 12 TRBV5-4 ASSFRDRNTEAF
- 13 TRBV9 ASSVLGTSGSEQY
- 17 TRBV18 ASSPLYQTNKNSGNTIY
- 12 TRBV20-1 SASGGGASGELF
- 14 TRBV28 ASRGEASLVWETQY
- 11 TRBV29-1 SVAGQGGEKLF
- 10 TRBV12-3/TRBV12-4 ASSFYRSEQY
- 13 TRBV11-3 ASSLAGANINEQF
- 11 TRBV28 ASGGGGTDTQY
- 16 TRBV5-4 ASSPGQGYPLDNSPLH
- 13 TRBV5-1 ASSLNGGKGNTIY
- 13 TRBV6-2/TRBV6-3 ASSSTSLGLYEQY
- 12 TRBV7-9 ASSFGGITDTQY
- 15 TRBV5-1 ASSLSPSGSAADTQY
- 15 TRBV5-6 ASSSFRGTASYNEQF
- 12 TRBV19 ASSKANLNTEAF
once 13 TRBV6-5 ASSSMTGMPYEQY
- 16 TRBV28 ATENQGAHLLGHYGYT
- 15 TRBV7-3 ASSLISAGVRPGTQY
- 13 TRBV2 ASSGGDLGGIEAF
- 11 TRBV29-1 SVVRQGVDGYT
- 12 TRBV6-1 ASSAGTLAYEQY
- 14 TRBV19 ASRTGTGATNEKLF
- 14 TRBV4-2 ASSQEAGGPGGELF
- 11 TRBV24-1 ATQGRGSTEAF